Listed here are 22 T cell receptor beta chains from one sample, sequenced in a study of shared clonotypes between healthy human individuals. Terminally differentiated effector memory CD45RA+ cells were excluded from the naive CD8 cells, which were CD45RO-negative and positively selected for CCR7. Measured with immunoSEQ multiplex PCR; TCRdb has only the in-frame clones, and not every one. Found here are approximately 2,200,000 clones, about 92% of them singletons; the top ten hold 1.7%. Sequencing used naive CD8+ T cells from PBMCs. The origin of the receptors is a man in his late teens or twenties in good health. Some clones in this sample may be carry-over from other donors' samples.

The V call is TRBV23-1, the J call TRBJ2-2; D is ambiguous. TRBV23-1 is an ORF, and what it does is uncertain. The CDR3 runs to 17 residues. Trimming took 6 bases from V and 5 from J, leaving 22 bases between them. The DNA of the CDR3 is TGCGCCAGCAGCCTGCGGCGGCCCTGGGCGAGGACCGGGGAGCTGTTTTTT. Its translation is CASSLRRPWARTGELFF.

Concerning this clone itself: Additional DNA sequences in this sample encode the identical CDR3. The chain combines TRBV27 with TRBJ2-7, with D uncertain. The germline gives CDR1 MNHEY, CDR2 SMNVEV (reference sequence). Trimming took 0 bases from V and 2 from J, leaving 5 bases between them. The CDR3 extends over 13 amino acids. CDR3 amino acids: CASSLSSPYEQYF. The CDR3 bases are TGTGCCAGCAGTTTATCGTCCCCCTACGAGCAGTACTTC.

The chain couples TRBV7-9 to TRBJ2-1; possibly TRBD1 or TRBD2 for D (5 bases each). V was pared by 5 bases and J by 6 bases, with 26 bases between. The germline gives CDR1 SEHNR, CDR2 FQNEAQ (reference sequence). The CDR3 sequence is 18 residues long. The CDR3 DNA sequence: TGTGCCAGCAGCCAAATAGCGAGACAGCCGCTCGGCGGCAATGAGCAGTTCTTC. This sequence encodes CASSQIARQPLGGNEQFF.

The rearrangement joins TRBV7-9 to TRBJ1-4; 9 bases map to TRBD1. The CDR3 runs to 14 residues. Germline values: CDR1 SEHNR, CDR2 FQNEAQ (reference sequence). J lost 10 bases, V lost 4 bases, and 7 bases had no gene match. The chain's CDR3 is CASSSGTGLRKLFF. CDR3 nucleotides: TGTGCCAGCAGCTCCGGGACAGGGCTTCGAAAACTGTTTTTT.

The chain combines TRBV2 with TRBJ2-2, with D tentatively TRBD2 (5 bases). Germline V gene data show CDR1 as SNHLY and CDR2 as FYNNEI. Trimming stripped 4 bases from V and 0 bases from J, with 12 bases between. The length of the CDR3 is 16 residues. This CDR3 reads CASSALTTANTGELFF. The CDR3 nucleotides are TGTGCCAGCAGTGCCTTGACTACTGCGAACACCGGGGAGCTGTTTTTT.

About this clone itself: Distinct nucleotide sequences in the sample also encode this CDR3. V is TRBV9 and J is TRBJ2-1, with D hard to call. There are 13 residues in the CDR3. Deletions cut 0 bases from V and 4 bases from J, with 5 bases between. CDR1 is SGDLS and CDR2 is YYNGEE in the germline V gene. CDR3 residues: CASSVDSYNEQFF. For the CDR3, the DNA is TGTGCCAGCAGCGTAGACAGTTACAATGAGCAGTTCTTC.

About this clone itself: The sample carries other DNA sequences with the same CDR3. The chain couples TRBV9 to TRBJ2-7; D tentatively reads TRBD1 or TRBD2 (5 bases each). Between the trimmed V and J ends, which lost 0 bases and 0 bases, there was a span of 10 bases. This CDR3 comprises 15 residues. Per germline, CDR1 SGDLS and CDR2 YYNGEE. CDR3 sequence reads: CASSVGGPSSYEQYF. In nucleotides, the CDR3 is TGTGCCAGCAGCGTAGGGGGACCGAGCTCCTACGAGCAGTACTTC.

The chain joins TRBV6-5 to TRBJ2-1; 7 nucleotides align to TRBD2. This CDR3 region has 15 residues. Germline-derived CDR1 and CDR2 are MNHEY and SVGAGI. V lost 6 bases and J lost 2; bases outside the gene matches: 7. The CDR3 DNA sequence: TGTGCCAGCAGGCGGGGGAGGGAAGCCTACAATGAGCAGTTCTTC. This sequence encodes CASRRGREAYNEQFF.

This rearrangement joins TRBV7-8 to TRBJ2-7; D might be TRBD2 (6 bases). Looked up from germline, CDR1 is SGHVS and CDR2 is FQNEAQ. V shed 4 bases and J shed 5 bases, with 21 bases lying between them. CDR3 length equals 16 residues. Written as DNA, the CDR3 is TGTGCCAGCAGCTCCACCGGGACTGTCGTATTCAACGAGCAGTACTTC. Its translation: CASSSTGTVVFNEQYF.

The V call is TRBV4-3, the J call TRBJ2-5; D remains unclear. V was clipped by 4 bases and J by 1 base, with 16 bases between them. CDR1 and CDR2 (germline): LGHNA, YSLEER. CDR3 length: 16 residues. The CDR3 bases are TGCGCCAGCAGCCGCCTATATGACTCCCCCCAAGAGACCCAGTACTTC. It is translated as CASSRLYDSPQETQYF.

The CDR3 here is CASSYSRGTPYEQYF. The CDR3 region has the DNA TGTGCCAGCAGTTACTCGAGAGGGACACCTTACGAGCAGTACTTC. The rearrangement links TRBV6-5 to TRBJ2-7; maybe TRBD1 (6 bases). With 0 bases removed from V and 4 bases from J, the gap between germline ends came to 13 bases. CDR3 length: 15 residues. Germline values: CDR1 MNHEY, CDR2 SVGAGI.

The V call is TRBV7-8, the J call TRBJ1-1; D is ambiguous. Germline CDR1 is SGHVS and CDR2 is FQNEAQ. Trimming cost V 1 base and J 1 base, with 7 bases left between them. The CDR3 extends over 14 amino acids. The CDR3 nucleotides read TGTGCCAGCAGCTTAGAGAGACCGAACACTGAAGCTTTCTTT. Translating it yields CASSLERPNTEAFF.

This sequence joins TRBV6-1 and TRBJ1-2, with 9 nucleotides matching TRBD1. Germline CDR1 and CDR2: MNHNS and SASEGT. CDR3 size: 15 residues. J gave up 8 bases and V 7 bases, and 14 bases lay outside the gene matches. CDR3: CASTSNRRDREGYTF. The DNA for the CDR3 is TGTGCCAGCACCTCCAATAGGAGGGACAGGGAAGGCTACACCTTC.

The gene calls are TRBV2 and TRBJ2-1; D is undetermined. With 2 bases removed from V and 0 bases from J, the gap between germline ends came to 17 bases. Germline CDR1 and CDR2: SNHLY and FYNNEI. This CDR3 is built from 18 residues. The CDR3, as DNA: TGTGCCAGCAGTGAAAGTATCGACGGATGGAGCTCCTACAATGAGCAGTTCTTC. Its protein is CASSESIDGWSSYNEQFF. The full variable domain, rest sourced from reference TRBV2 and TRBJ2-1, is EPEVTQTPSHQVTQMGQEVILRCVPISNHLYFYWYRQILGQKVEFLVSFYNNEISEKSEIFDDQFSVERPDGSNFTLKIRSTKLEDSAMYFCASSESIDGWSSYNEQFFGPGTRLTVL.

This sequence joins TRBV27 and TRBJ1-2, with 7 bases that match TRBD1. This CDR3 contains 15 residues. Germline V CDR1 and CDR2: MNHEY, SMNVEV (reference sequence). J gave up 6 bases and V 6 bases, and 13 bases lay outside the gene matches. The CDR3 DNA reads as TGTGCCAGCAGCCTCTACAGGGGAGCTCAGGATGGCTACACCTTC. Amino acid sequence: CASSLYRGAQDGYTF.

About this clone: The sample contains more than one DNA sequence encoding this CDR3. The gene calls are TRBV29-1 and TRBJ2-2, with D uncertain. The CDR3 runs 11 residues. V gave up 4 bases and J gave up 6 bases, with 6 bases separating them. In germline, CDR1 is SQVTM, CDR2 ANQGSEA. In DNA form, the CDR3 reads TGCAGCGTTGTAGGGTCCGGGGAGCTGTTTTTT. Protein: CSVVGSGELFF.

This chain connects TRBV4-1 to TRBJ2-7, with 7 bases lining up with TRBD2. Unmatched junction bases numbered 19, after V lost 4 bases and J lost 1 base. Germline V gene lookup returns CDR1 MGHRA and CDR2 YSYEKL. This CDR3 has 19 amino acids. CDR3 protein: CASSRPNPRLAGGSYEQYF. The CDR3 DNA reads TGCGCCAGCAGCCGCCCGAACCCACGACTAGCCGGGGGTTCCTACGAGCAGTACTTC.

This chain connects TRBV10-3 to TRBJ2-1; D is possibly TRBD2 (5 bases). CDR3 size: 14 residues. Germline CDR1 is ENHRY and CDR2 is SYGVKD. With 6 bases removed from V and 6 bases from J, the gap between germline ends came to 15 bases. This CDR3 is CAIRLAGRSNEQFF. The CDR3 DNA follows: TGTGCCATCAGGCTAGCTGGAAGGTCCAATGAGCAGTTCTTC.

The J gene is TRBJ2-1, the V gene TRBV28; D is unclear. The V end lost 2 bases, the J end lost 10 bases, and 9 bases lay between the germline ends. This CDR3 spans 12 amino acids. The germline V gene has CDR1 MDHEN and CDR2 SYDVKM. The CDR3 sequence: CASSLPPWEQFF. Here the CDR3 DNA reads TGTGCCAGCAGTTTACCGCCGTGGGAGCAGTTCTTC.

This rearrangement joins TRBV14 to TRBJ2-7; the match to TRBD2 covers 9 bases. The CDR3 runs to 16 residues. Germline V gene lookup returns CDR1 SGHDN and CDR2 FVKESK. V gave up 1 base and J gave up 0 bases; unmatched junction bases: 4. This CDR3 reads CASSQAGGRDSYEQYF. The CDR3 DNA is TGTGCCAGCAGCCAAGCGGGCGGGAGGGACTCCTACGAGCAGTACTTC.

This chain joins TRBV6-6 and TRBJ2-2; D unresolved. The CDR3 has 11 amino acids. Trimming took off 8 bases at V and 5 bases at J, with 6 bases between the two ends. Germline V gives CDR1 MNHNY, CDR2 SVGAGI (reference sequence). CDR3 sequence (DNA): TGTGCCAGCGGCTCAACCGGGGAGCTGTTTTTT. This encodes CASGSTGELFF.

In this sample, this clone turned up a few times. The chain uses TRBV4-1 and TRBJ1-1, with unresolved D. Trimming left V 4 bases short and J 2 bases short, with 8 bases between. The CDR3 has 13 amino acids. CDR1 and CDR2 from the germline V gene are MGHRA and YSYEKL. CDR3 nucleotide sequence: TGCGCCAGCAGCCGTCTCAGCAACACTGAAGCTTTCTTT. Amino acid sequence: CASSRLSNTEAFF.